Below are 3 T cell receptor beta chains sequenced from a single sample in a study of T cells in localized non-small cell lung cancer. TCRdb's copy holds only in-frame clones and misses some; the assay was immunoSEQ multiplex PCR. The profile covers approximately 8,300 clones, with around 92% appearing a single time and over 2% taken by the ten largest. The source was peripheral blood, collected before any cancer treatment. All receptors come from a female donor older than 55 with stage II squamous cell lung carcinoma.

The rearrangement uses TRBV10-3 and TRBJ1-2; D not resolved. The germline CDR1 and CDR2 sequences are ENHRY and SYGVKD. CDR3 length: 12 amino acids. Trimming took off 2 bases at V and 3 bases at J, with 4 bases between the two ends. The CDR3 DNA follows: TGTGCCATCAGTGAGACGGACTATGGCTACACCTTC. Its translation is CAISETDYGYTF.

This sequence joins TRBV10-2 and TRBJ1-2; no clear D. The V end was cut by 2 bases, the J end by 4 bases, with 11 bases between. The CDR3 is 14 amino acids. The germline V gene has CDR1 WSHSY and CDR2 SAAADI. CDR3 nucleotide sequence: TGCGCCAGCAGTGAGAGTTGGATTAGCTATGGCTACACCTTC. Amino acids: CASSESWISYGYTF.

This chain uses TRBV11-2 with TRBJ2-5, with D possibly called TRBD1 or TRBD2 (5 bases each). CDR1 and CDR2 (germline): SGHAT, FQNNGV. CDR3 length equals 13 residues. Deletions cut 5 bases from V and 9 bases from J, with 16 bases between. The CDR3, as DNA: TGTGCCAGCAGCGACTACAGGCTGGGGGCCCAGTACTTC. Encoded protein: CASSDYRLGAQYF.